The next 21 T cell receptor beta chains were all read from a single sample in a study of blood T cell repertoires in COVID-19. Here immunoSEQ multiplex PCR was the method, and the copy in TCRdb shows in-frame clones only, minus some. The table includes about 210,000 clones, roughly 81% detected once. Sequenced: peripheral blood. These receptors came from a woman aged 45-59 years with active or convalescent COVID-19.

This chain's CDR3 is CSVRRGSTNEKLFF. The CDR3 DNA reads TGCAGCGTCCGCAGGGGATCAACTAATGAAAAACTGTTTTTT. The chain combines TRBV29-1 with TRBJ1-4; maybe TRBD1 (6 bases). The V and J ends lost 6 bases and 0 bases respectively, with 11 bases between them. The CDR3 contains 14 residues. Germline V gene sequence: CDR1 SQVTM, CDR2 ANQGSEA. Based on the CDR3 plus reference TRBV29-1 and TRBJ1-4, the full variable domain is SAVISQKPSRDICQRGTSLTIQCQVDSQVTMMFWYRQQPGQSLTLIATANQGSEATYESGFVIDKFPISRPNLTFSTLTVSNMSPEDSSIYLCSVRRGSTNEKLFFGSGTQLSVL.

This chain links TRBV12-5 with TRBJ1-5, with D maybe TRBD1 (6 bases). The CDR3 extends over 16 amino acids. Germline CDR1 reads LGHNT; CDR2 reads FRNRAP. Trimming took 0 bases from V and 0 from J, leaving 9 bases between them. CDR3 sequence reads: CASGLVGGVSNQPQHF. In nucleotides, the CDR3 is TGTGCTAGTGGTTTGGTAGGGGGAGTTAGCAATCAGCCCCAGCATTTT.

This sequence joins TRBV5-1 and TRBJ1-1, with TRBD1 identical over 9 bases. Trimming at V came to 6 bases and at J to 1 base, leaving 4 bases not matched to a gene. Germline assignment: CDR1 SGHRS and CDR2 YFSETQ. The CDR3 length is 14 residues. In nucleotides, the CDR3 is TGCGCCAGCAAAGAGACAGGGGGGAACACTGAAGCTTTCTTT. This codes for CASKETGGNTEAFF.

The sample holds a few counts of this clone. The CDR3 nucleotides are TGTGCCACCAGCAGAGATCCTCGTGCTGAAGCTTTCTTT. Protein sequence: CATSRDPRAEAFF. The chain has TRBV15 and TRBJ1-1; D call uncertain. Germline V gene lookup returns CDR1 LNHNV and CDR2 YYDKDF (reference sequence). The CDR3 totals 13 residues. V gave up 0 bases and J gave up 6 bases, with 8 bases separating them.

The chain combines TRBV6-5 with TRBJ2-3; weak D call: TRBD1 (5 bases). The CDR3 contains 14 residues. CDR1 and CDR2 from the germline V gene are MNHEY and SVGAGI. Trimming took 7 bases from V and 0 from J, leaving 11 bases between them. The CDR3 sequence is CASTSGQSTDTQYF. The CDR3 coding sequence is TGTGCCAGCACGTCAGGGCAGAGCACAGATACGCAGTATTTT.

For the CDR3, the DNA is TGTGCCAGCTCACCGGCGGGAGGATCCTACGAGCAGTACTTC. It is translated as CASSPAGGSYEQYF. This sequence joins TRBV18 and TRBJ2-7, with 8 bases lining up with TRBD2. The CDR3 totals 14 residues. Germline CDR1 KGHSH, CDR2 LQKENI. With V trimmed by 3 bases and J by 1 base, 2 bases remained unmatched.

The table lists this clone with many counts. Other DNA sequences within the sample encode an identical CDR3. The chain uses TRBV12-3 or TRBV12-4 and TRBJ1-5, with unresolved D. The CDR3 runs to 13 residues. Deletions cut 2 bases from V and 1 base from J, with 3 bases between. DNA of the CDR3: TGTGCCAGCAGTTTAAGCAGCAATCAGCCCCAGCATTTT. This encodes CASSLSSNQPQHF.

The chain uses TRBV19 and TRBJ2-2, with TRBD1 matching over 11 bases. CDR1 LNHDA and CDR2 SQIVND come from the germline V gene (reference sequence). V lost 6 bases, J lost 4 bases, and 4 bases stayed unmatched. This CDR3 is built from 15 residues. This CDR3 reads CASRDRGPGTGELFF. Here the CDR3 DNA reads TGTGCCAGTAGGGACAGGGGGCCGGGCACCGGGGAGCTGTTTTTT.

The chain is built from TRBV24-1 and TRBJ1-5; D is unclear. The V and J ends lost 4 bases and 9 bases respectively, with 27 bases between them. The CDR3 runs 18 residues. From germline, CDR1 is KGHDR and CDR2 SFDVKD. The CDR3 bases are TGTGCCACCAGTGAAGCGACACTAACCGGGGAATATGTGGCGCCCCAGCATTTT. Protein product: CATSEATLTGEYVAPQHF.

This rearrangement joins TRBV5-4 to TRBJ2-5, with 12 bases that match TRBD2. V lost 4 bases and J lost 4; bases outside the gene matches: 5. CDR3 length: 15 amino acids. In germline, CDR1 is SGHNT, CDR2 YYREEE (reference sequence). CDR3 coding DNA: TGTGCCAGCAGCACGACTAGCGGGAGTAGAGAGACCCAGTACTTC. It is translated as CASSTTSGSRETQYF.

The chain is built from TRBV5-4 and TRBJ2-3, with TRBD1 matching 7 bases. The germline CDR1 and CDR2 sequences are SGHNT and YYREEE (reference sequence). The trim removed 2 bases at V and 2 bases at J, leaving 5 bases unmatched. There are 15 residues in the CDR3. CDR3 sequence: CASSFRQGPTDTQYF. The CDR3 DNA reads as TGTGCCAGCAGCTTTCGACAGGGCCCCACAGATACGCAGTATTTT.

The chain carries TRBV7-2 and TRBJ1-4; 11 bases line up with TRBD1. Germline V gene sequence: CDR1 SGHTA, CDR2 FQGNSA. The ends lost 4 bases at V and 7 bases at J; junction bases unmatched: 5. This CDR3 contains 15 residues. The CDR3 bases are TGTGCCAGCAGCTCGTCCGGGACAGGGGGTGAAAAACTGTTTTTT. The encoded protein is CASSSSGTGGEKLFF.

CDR3 sequence (DNA): TGCGCCAGCAGCTTGGAAAGGGGTCCAGGAAACACCATATATTTT. Protein sequence: CASSLERGPGNTIYF. The chain is built from TRBV5-1 and TRBJ1-3, with D possibly TRBD1 on 5 matching bases. Germline loops: CDR1 SGHRS, CDR2 YFSETQ. CDR3 size: 15 residues. V dropped 0 bases and J dropped 4 bases, with 11 bases sitting between them.

The chain is built from TRBV12-3 or TRBV12-4 and TRBJ2-5; maybe TRBD2 (5 bases). The germline V and J ends were trimmed by 7 bases and 4 bases, with 13 bases remaining between them. The CDR3 runs to 13 residues. CDR3 nucleotide sequence: TGTGCCAGCAACCGGGGTAGTGGAGAGACCCAGTACTTC. Translating gives CASNRGSGETQYF.

This sequence joins TRBV12-5 and TRBJ2-2; 14 bases fit TRBD2. Germline V gene data show CDR1 as LGHNT and CDR2 as FRNRAP. V lost 4 bases and J lost 6; bases outside the gene matches: 1. The CDR3 sequence is 15 residues long. CDR3 sequence reads: CASGWGLAGAGELFF. The CDR3, as DNA: TGTGCTAGTGGTTGGGGACTAGCGGGAGCCGGGGAGCTGTTTTTT.

The CDR3 sequence is CSASMAGSGNTIYF. Here the CDR3 DNA reads TGCAGTGCTAGTATGGCGGGCTCTGGAAACACCATATATTTT. The gene calls are TRBV20-1 and TRBJ1-3; no reliable D call. The CDR3 extends over 14 amino acids. The germline V gene has CDR1 DFQATT and CDR2 SNEGSKA (reference sequence). Trimming pared 3 bases from V and 0 bases from J, leaving 9 bases between.

This clone has a single count. The CDR3 nucleotides read TGTGCCAGCTCACCACCGGGCGGGAGGGCAACAGATACGCAGTATTTT. It codes for CASSPPGGRATDTQYF. The V call is TRBV18, the J call TRBJ2-3; 9 bases line up with TRBD2. Germline lookup yields CDR1 KGHSH and CDR2 LQKENI. The CDR3 has 16 residues. J was trimmed by 3 bases and V by 0 bases; bases with no gene match: 4.

V and J are TRBV29-1 and TRBJ1-3; D unresolved. This CDR3 is built from 16 residues. The germline V and J ends were trimmed by 5 bases and 0 bases, with 17 bases remaining between them. CDR1 SQVTM and CDR2 ANQGSEA come from the germline V gene. CDR3 protein: CSVTLGRTSSGNTIYF. Here the CDR3 DNA reads TGCAGCGTTACCTTGGGGAGGACCAGCTCTGGAAACACCATATATTTT.

V is TRBV4-1 and J is TRBJ2-7; 11 bases match TRBD2. J lost 6 bases, V lost 4 bases, and 14 bases had no gene match. From germline, CDR1 is MGHRA and CDR2 YSYEKL. The CDR3 is 17 residues long. For the CDR3, the DNA is TGCGCCAGCAGCCGCCCGCCGGGACTAGCGGAGGTCCGCGAGCAGTACTTC. It specifies CASSRPPGLAEVREQYF.

This chain uses TRBV18 with TRBJ2-7; 8 nucleotides match TRBD2. CDR3 size: 14 residues. Germline CDR1 KGHSH, CDR2 LQKENI. The CDR3 loop reads CASAPGLGAYEQYV. The CDR3 DNA sequence: TGTGCCAGCGCACCGGGACTAGGAGCCTACGAGCAGTACGTC.

The V call is TRBV6-5, the J call TRBJ1-1; TRBD1 matches at 10 bases. Germline CDR1 reads MNHEY; CDR2 reads SVGAGI. The length of the CDR3 is 14 residues. Trimming at V came to 5 bases and at J to 9 bases, leaving 9 bases not matched to a gene. The CDR3 sequence is CASSPQRDRGQAFF. CDR3 DNA sequence: TGTGCCAGCAGTCCACAAAGAGACAGGGGGCAAGCTTTCTTT.